What follows describes a single T cell receptor (beta chain). Its antigen is still unknown. V lost 2 bases, J lost 6 bases, and 5 bases stayed unmatched. Germline CDR1 is GTSNPN and CDR2 is SVGIG (reference sequence). The CDR3 is 13 amino acids. 60 Vbeta and 13 Jbeta primers were used in PCR. Assay: immunoSEQ multiplex PCR; the TCRdb copy retains only in-frame clones and omits some. Among 55,000 to 70,000 clones listed, 70% to 75% were seen once. This record comes from a study of cytomegalovirus exposure and HLA in healthy donors. Study findings and constraints: A few V segments could not be told apart, such as TRBV6-2 and TRBV6-3, and were left out.

The clonotype originates from a woman aged 30 to 39 in good health and CMV-seronegative. The chain has TRBV30 and TRBJ1-1; 8 bases are a match to TRBD1. The specimen was PBMCs. The CDR3 loop reads CAWSPGGVAEAFF. The CDR3 nucleotides read TGTGCCTGGAGTCCAGGGGGCGTAGCTGAAGCTTTCTTT.